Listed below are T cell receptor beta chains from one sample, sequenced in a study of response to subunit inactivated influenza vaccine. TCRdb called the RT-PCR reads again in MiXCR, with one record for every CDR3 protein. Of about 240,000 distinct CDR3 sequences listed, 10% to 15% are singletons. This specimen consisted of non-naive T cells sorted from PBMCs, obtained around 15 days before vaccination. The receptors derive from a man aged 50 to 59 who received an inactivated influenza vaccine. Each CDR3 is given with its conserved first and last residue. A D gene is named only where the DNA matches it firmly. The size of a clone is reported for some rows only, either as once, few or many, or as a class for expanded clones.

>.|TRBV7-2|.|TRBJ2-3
CASSLSQLPDTQYF
TGTGCCAGCAGCTTATCACAGCTACCAGATACGCAGTATTTT
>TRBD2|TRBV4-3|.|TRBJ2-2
CASSQVYGGGKDGELFF
TGCGCCAGCAGCCAAGTATACGGCGGGGGAAAGGACGGGGAGCTGTTTTTT
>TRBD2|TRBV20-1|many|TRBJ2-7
CSASGGRAYYEQYF
TGCAGTGCTAGTGGCGGGAGGGCCTACTACGAGCAGTACTTC
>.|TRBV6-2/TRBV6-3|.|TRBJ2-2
CASSYSGVGASGELFF
TGTGCCAGCAGTTACTCCGGTGTAGGGGCCAGCGGGGAGCTGTTTTTT
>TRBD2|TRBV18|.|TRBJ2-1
CASSLSGGVYEQFF
TGTGCCAGCTCATTGAGCGGGGGTGTCTATGAGCAGTTCTTC
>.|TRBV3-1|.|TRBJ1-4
CASSPAGSLNEKLFF
TGTGCCAGCAGCCCGGCGGGTAGTCTTAATGAAAAACTGTTTTTT
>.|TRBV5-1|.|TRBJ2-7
CASSLEPGTYEQYF
TGCGCCAGCAGCTTGGAACCAGGGACCTACGAGCAGTACTTC
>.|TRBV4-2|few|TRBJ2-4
CASSQDLSGVGGKNIQYF
TGTGCCAGCAGCCAAGATTTGTCCGGCGTTGGGGGCAAAAACATTCAGTACTTC
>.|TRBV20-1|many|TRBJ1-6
CSAFTGSYNSPLHF
TGCAGTGCTTTTACAGGGAGCTATAATTCACCCCTCCACTTT
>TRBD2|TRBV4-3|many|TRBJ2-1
CASSQDMGTSGSVYEQFF
TGCGCCAGCAGCCAAGATATGGGGACTAGCGGGAGTGTCTATGAGCAGTTCTTC
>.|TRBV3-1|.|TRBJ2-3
CASSPWDRGPSGRADTQYF
TGTGCCAGCAGCCCTTGGGACAGGGGGCCTAGCGGGAGGGCGGATACGCAGTATTTT